What follows are 18 T cell receptor beta chains derived from one specimen sequenced in a study of blood T cell repertoires in COVID-19 (dated by TCRdb to about 2020). Library preparation employed the immunoSEQ multiplex PCR assay. TCRdb re-hosts the immuneACCESS table, in-frame sequences only. Its copies lack some clones; in the studies checked, an unresolved V gene accounts for under half of them, and the cause for the rest is not known. This sample gives 300,000 or so clones in total; approximately 86% of them show up just once. Roughly 1.3% of the sample is in the top ten clones. Sequencing input: peripheral blood. Receptors originate from a man aged 65 to 79 with acute or convalescent COVID-19.

This chain links TRBV2 with TRBJ2-1; TRBD1 matches 9 bases. The CDR3 covers 13 residues. V shed 8 bases, J shed 9 bases, and the junction held 8 bases outside the gene matches. CDR1 is SNHLY, CDR2 FYNNEI, per germline. CDR3 region: CASGGTGKGEQFF. CDR3 DNA sequence: TGTGCCAGCGGGGGGACAGGGAAGGGTGAGCAGTTCTTC.

J is TRBJ2-1 and V is TRBV2; TRBD2 is a possible D gene (7 bases). Trimming stripped 3 bases from V and 7 bases from J, with 25 bases between. Germline V CDR1 and CDR2: SNHLY, FYNNEI. The CDR3 loop spans 18 amino acids. CDR3 sequence reads: CASSELALWGGPINEQFF. The CDR3 DNA reads TGTGCCAGCAGTGAGTTGGCTTTGTGGGGGGGGCCGATTAATGAGCAGTTCTTC. Filled out from reference TRBV2 and TRBJ2-1, the complete variable domain reads EPEVTQTPSHQVTQMGQEVILRCVPISNHLYFYWYRQILGQKVEFLVSFYNNEISEKSEIFDDQFSVERPDGSNFTLKIRSTKLEDSAMYFCASSELALWGGPINEQFFGPGTRLTVL.

This chain uses TRBV7-9 with TRBJ2-1; D unresolved. V was shortened by 5 bases and J by 0 bases, with 11 bases between the two germline ends. This CDR3 region has 15 residues. Germline V lookup: CDR1 SEHNR, CDR2 FQNEAQ (reference sequence). DNA of the CDR3: TGTGCCAGCAGCCACACTTCGGGCTCCTACAATGAGCAGTTCTTC. It yields the protein CASSHTSGSYNEQFF. Full variable domain (missing parts from reference TRBV7-9 and TRBJ2-1): DTGVSQNPRHKITKRGQNVTFRCDPISEHNRLYWYRQTLGQGPEFLTYFQNEAQLEKSRLLSDRFSAERPKGSFSTLEIQRTEQGDSAMYLCASSHTSGSYNEQFFGPGTRLTVL.

This chain uses TRBV15 with TRBJ1-5, with TRBD1 matching over 7 bases. V shed 6 bases, J shed 5 bases, and the junction held 7 bases outside the gene matches. This CDR3 is 14 amino acids long. From germline, CDR1 is LNHNV and CDR2 YYDKDF (reference sequence). The CDR3 is CATSWTGGDQPQHF. The CDR3 DNA follows: TGTGCCACCAGTTGGACAGGAGGGGATCAGCCCCAGCATTTT. Based on the CDR3 plus reference TRBV15 and TRBJ1-5, the full variable domain is DAMVIQNPRYQVTQFGKPVTLSCSQTLNHNVMYWYQQKSSQAPKLLFHYYDKDFNNEADTPDNFQSRRPNTSFCFLDIRSPGLGDTAMYLCATSWTGGDQPQHFGDGTRLSIL.

The chain combines TRBV19 with TRBJ2-5, with D maybe TRBD1 (6 bases). The germline V and J ends were trimmed by 6 bases and 4 bases, with 12 bases remaining between them. CDR1 is LNHDA and CDR2 is SQIVND in the germline V gene (reference sequence). The CDR3 consists of 13 residues. DNA of the CDR3: TGTGCCAGTAGCCGGAACAGGGCAGAGACCCAGTACTTC. Its protein is CASSRNRAETQYF.

CDR3 loop: CAISEPTGASRADTQYF. The CDR3 region has the DNA TGTGCCATCAGTGAGCCTACAGGGGCCTCGCGGGCCGATACGCAGTATTTT. The chain employs TRBV10-3 and TRBJ2-3, with 7 bases matching TRBD1. The CDR3 runs 17 residues. Trimming took 2 bases from V and 6 from J; bases not matched to a gene: 14. The V gene's germline CDR1 is ENHRY and CDR2 SYGVKD.

The rearrangement uses TRBV5-8 and TRBJ1-3; no definite D call. In germline, CDR1 is SGHTS, CDR2 YDEGEE. V was cut by 0 bases and J by 0 bases, with 10 bases left in between. The CDR3 is 16 residues long. The CDR3 coding sequence is TGTGCCAGCAGCTTGGGGTACGGTGACTCTGGAAACACCATATATTTT. It yields the protein CASSLGYGDSGNTIYF.

V and J are TRBV19 and TRBJ1-1; possibly TRBD1 for D (5 bases). V lost 7 bases to trimming and J lost 2 bases, with 17 bases between them. Per germline, CDR1 LNHDA and CDR2 SQIVND (reference sequence). The CDR3 length is 15 residues. The CDR3 protein is CASNAGLTLNTEAFF. The CDR3 bases are TGTGCCAGTAATGCAGGGCTGACCCTAAACACTGAAGCTTTCTTT.

As to this clone: The identical CDR3 is also encoded by other nucleotide sequences in the sample. The rearrangement links TRBV11-2 to TRBJ1-1; perhaps TRBD1 as D (5 bases). The V end was cut by 1 base, the J end by 2 bases, with 8 bases between. Germline assignment: CDR1 SGHAT and CDR2 FQNNGV. This CDR3 is 14 amino acids long. DNA of the CDR3: TGTGCCAGCAGCTTAGGTCAGGGTAACACTGAAGCTTTCTTT. Translation gives CASSLGQGNTEAFF.

This clone was seen a handful of times. This rearrangement joins TRBV6-2 or TRBV6-3 to TRBJ2-3, with 10 nucleotides matching TRBD2. CDR1 and CDR2 (germline): MNHEY, SVGEGT. The CDR3 extends over 16 amino acids. V dropped 6 bases and J dropped 3; count of bases not matched to a gene: 9. CDR3 loop: CASSQTTSGKTDTQYF. CDR3 coding DNA: TGTGCCAGCAGCCAAACAACTAGCGGGAAAACAGATACGCAGTATTTT.

J is TRBJ2-5 and V is TRBV6-1, with D possibly being TRBD2 (6 bases). The CDR3 runs to 13 residues. V was clipped by 3 bases and J by 4 bases, with 9 bases between them. CDR1 and CDR2 (germline): MNHNS, SASEGT. This chain's CDR3 is CASSDRGLETQYF. The CDR3, as DNA: TGTGCCAGCAGTGACCGGGGGTTAGAGACCCAGTACTTC.

The V gene is TRBV7-2, the J gene TRBJ1-2; no clear D. The length of the CDR3 is 12 residues. The germline CDR1 and CDR2 sequences are SGHTA and FQGNSA. Trimming took off 1 base at V and 7 bases at J, with 7 bases between the two ends. CDR3 sequence: CASSLESPGYTF. CDR3 coding DNA: TGTGCCAGCAGCTTAGAAAGCCCTGGCTACACCTTC.

J is TRBJ2-3 and V is TRBV3-1 (or the pseudogene TRBV3-2), with 13 bases identical to TRBD2. CDR1 is LGHDT and CDR2 is YNNKEL in the germline V gene (reference sequence). Trimming at V came to 4 bases and at J to 6 bases, leaving 7 bases not matched to a gene. The CDR3 runs to 16 residues. The CDR3 sequence: CASSPGLAGVGDTQYF. The CDR3 DNA is TGTGCCAGCAGCCCTGGACTAGCGGGAGTCGGGGATACGCAGTATTTT.

The chain uses TRBV3-1 (or the pseudogene TRBV3-2) and TRBJ2-5; 14 bases are shared with TRBD2. Per the germline V gene, CDR1 is LGHDT and CDR2 is YNNKEL (reference sequence). This CDR3 region has 17 residues. After removal of 4 bases from V and 6 bases from J, the junction contained 10 bases not matched to a gene. CDR3: CASSRGGTSGSGKTQYF. The CDR3, as DNA: TGTGCCAGCAGCCGCGGGGGGACTAGCGGGAGCGGGAAGACCCAGTACTTC.

This chain uses TRBV9 with TRBJ1-2, with D perhaps matching TRBD1 (5 bases). CDR3 length: 15 amino acids. V was shortened by 3 bases and J by 5 bases, with 17 bases between the two germline ends. Germline assignment: CDR1 SGDLS and CDR2 YYNGEE. The DNA of the CDR3 is TGTGCCAGCAGCGCCACCGGGACTGTTCATTATGGCTACACCTTC. Translating gives CASSATGTVHYGYTF.

Turning to this clone: The same CDR3 is also encoded by other DNA sequences in this sample. The V and J genes are TRBV18 and TRBJ1-1, with D uncertain. V was clipped by 0 bases and J by 0 bases, with 2 bases between them. The CDR3 is 13 residues long. Looked up from germline, CDR1 is KGHSH and CDR2 is LQKENI. CDR3 DNA: TGTGCCAGCTCACCACCCATGAACACTGAAGCTTTCTTT. Translating it yields CASSPPMNTEAFF. The variable domain in full, completed from reference TRBV18 and TRBJ1-1, reads NAGVMQNPRHLVRRRGQEARLRCSPMKGHSHVYWYRQLPEEGLKFMVYLQKENIIDESGMPKERFSAEFPKEGPSILRIQQVVRGDSAAYFCASSPPMNTEAFFGQGTRLTVV.

V and J are TRBV19 and TRBJ2-7; D remains ambiguous. Trimming pared 7 bases from V and 0 bases from J, leaving 10 bases between. This CDR3 has 13 residues. The V gene's germline CDR1 is LNHDA and CDR2 SQIVND (reference sequence). The CDR3 region has the DNA TGTGCCAGTACAGCCCCAGGCTCCTACGAGCAGTACTTC. Amino acids: CASTAPGSYEQYF.

The chain uses TRBV5-1 and TRBJ1-1; TRBD1 is a possible D gene (6 bases). The CDR3 is 13 residues long. Germline V gives CDR1 SGHRS, CDR2 YFSETQ. Trimming removed 4 bases at V and 3 bases at J, with 10 bases between. The DNA of the CDR3 is TGCGCCAGCAGCAACCAGGGGCACACTGAAGCTTTCTTT. This gives the protein CASSNQGHTEAFF. Filled out from reference TRBV5-1 and TRBJ1-1, the complete variable domain reads KAGVTQTPRYLIKTRGQQVTLSCSPISGHRSVSWYQQTPGQGLQFLFEYFSETQRNKGNFPGRFSGRQFSNSRSEMNVSTLELGDSALYLCASSNQGHTEAFFGQGTRLTVV.